These T cell receptor beta chains were read from a single sample in a study of blood T cell repertoires in COVID-19. The method was immunoSEQ multiplex PCR; TCRdb's version includes in-frame clones alone and lacks a portion of them. The sample records a few hundred thousand clones, about nine tenths being singletons. The sample comprised peripheral blood. These TCRs come from a man between 45 and 60 years old with acute or convalescent COVID-19. CDR3s include the opening cysteine and the closing phenylalanine or tryptophan.

TRBV7-8	TRBJ1-5	CASSLVLQPQHF
TRBV28	TRBJ1-5	CASKRGGNQPQHF
TRBV2	TRBJ1-5	CASSREGTSNQPQHF
TRBV20-1	TRBJ1-1	CSASRGQVNTEAFF
TRBV6-1	TRBJ1-2	CASSEGTSFYGYTF
TRBV3-1/TRBV3-2	TRBJ1-2	CASSPGTGGMSGYTF
TRBV7-8	TRBJ1-1	CASSLARGSGGTEAFF
TRBV28	TRBJ1-2	CASIPGGGPSGYTF
TRBV19	TRBJ2-7	CASSISPLAGAEQYF
TRBV10-3	TRBJ1-5	CAISESTEQPQHF
TRBV4-2	TRBJ1-2	CASSQATGGAYGYTF
TRBV6-5	TRBJ1-1	CASSFDRGTEAFF
TRBV2	TRBJ1-2	CASSRGQGYGYTF
TRBV7-9	TRBJ1-4	CASSLAPGGVSEKLFF
TRBV2	TRBJ2-7	CASSDRDRGLGEQYF
TRBV6-1	TRBJ1-2	CASSEVRGRDGYTF
TRBV2	TRBJ1-2	CANRQGSEGGYTF
TRBV5-4	TRBJ2-2	CASSLQGLNTGELFF
TRBV27	TRBJ1-6	CASSSALGIGANSPLHF
TRBV9	TRBJ2-1	CASSLLTEVENNEQFF
TRBV7-9	TRBJ1-2	CASSRSDRYYGYTF
TRBV5-4	TRBJ2-7	CASSFDRTYEQYF
TRBV12-3/TRBV12-4	TRBJ1-2	CASSFSLGRGYTF
TRBV27	TRBJ1-5	CASSSDRVTPGPQHF
TRBV9	TRBJ1-2	CASSPNGRGHGYTF
TRBV5-6	TRBJ2-2	CASSWDRVLNTGELFF
TRBV6-5	TRBJ2-7	CASSYSRATYEQYF
TRBV6-5	TRBJ1-1	CASSYSRGSTEAFF
TRBV27	TRBJ1-1	CASSTPGQVEAFF
TRBV7-2	TRBJ1-4	CASSLMGHGEKLFF
TRBV19	TRBJ1-2	CASSTGQAHYQACTF
TRBV27	TRBJ1-2	CASRQQGARYGYTF
TRBV5-1	TRBJ2-5	CASSPGTSGVGETQYF
TRBV5-1	TRBJ2-5	CASSLAPLAGKETQYF
TRBV5-1	TRBJ1-2	CASSPDGGYGYTF
TRBV6-5	TRBJ2-7	CASSYLTGARNEQYF
TRBV11-2	TRBJ2-2	CASRPQGVTGELFF
TRBV6-6	TRBJ2-2	CASSSSQGLTGELFF
TRBV6-1	TRBJ2-7	CASSETGDYEQYF
TRBV7-6	TRBJ2-1	CASSLGSSGSGWNEQFF
TRBV19	TRBJ2-7	CAITDRLIYEQYF
TRBV5-1	TRBJ1-4	CASSPQVVGEKLFF
TRBV6-1	TRBJ1-5	CASSEGAGGGQPQHF
TRBV4-1	TRBJ2-1	CASSQVLGSSYNEQFF
TRBV3-1/TRBV3-2	TRBJ2-1	CASSQDLREQFF
TRBV6-5	TRBJ2-5	CAINRRGSLQETQYF